This T cell receptor (beta chain) was captured in a study of cytomegalovirus exposure and HLA in healthy donors. Study at large: As an earlier analysis found, about 190 million T cells yielded 117 million unique TCR beta sequences.

Germline V gives CDR1 WNHNN, CDR2 SYGVQD (reference sequence). The CDR3 has 13 amino acids. V lost 4 bases and J lost 6, with 13 bases in between. 13 Jbeta primers and 60 Vbeta primers were used for the PCR. Measured with immunoSEQ multiplex PCR; TCRdb has only the in-frame clones, and not every one. The sample holds approximately 70,000 clones. Sequencing was carried out using PBMCs. J is TRBJ2-7 and V is TRBV10-1; tentative D call: TRBD2 (6 bases). The source is a woman aged 25 to 39 in good health and CMV-seronegative. CDR3 sequence: CASSARGAGEQYF. In nucleotides, the CDR3 is TGCGCCAGCAGTGCGCGGGGAGCTGGCGAGCAGTACTTC.